A single sample is the source of the 25 T cell receptor beta chains below, sequenced in a study of memory CD4+ T cells and cytomegalovirus serostatus (dated by TCRdb to about 2019). Libraries were built with the immunoSEQ multiplex PCR assay. Here the immuneACCESS table is served through TCRdb, limited to in-frame sequences with V and J called. Missing clones are a known gap in these copies; in checked studies unresolved V genes cover under half, and the rest lacks a known reason. Counted in this sample were approximately 47,000 clones; roughly 78% of them appeared once. Of the sample, about 0.73% is held by the ten largest clones. Single viable CD3+CD4+CD8-CD45RO+ cells were sorted as memory CD4+ T cells on a FACSAria II. The sequencing sample was made of memory CD4+ T cells from blood. Receptors were obtained from an adult in good health and CMV-seronegative.

The CDR3 here is CACSGTYEQYF. The CDR3 DNA reads TGTGCCTGCTCGGGGACCTACGAGCAGTACTTC. V usage is TRBV30 and J usage is TRBJ2-7; maybe TRBD2 (5 bases). The CDR3 consists of 11 residues. V gave up 6 bases and J gave up 2 bases, with 8 bases separating them. Germline lookup yields CDR1 GTSNPN and CDR2 SVGIG (reference sequence).

V is TRBV6-1 and J is TRBJ1-1; D gene ambiguous. The CDR3 spans 14 residues. Looked up from germline, CDR1 is MNHNS and CDR2 is SASEGT. Trimming took 7 bases from V and 0 from J, leaving 12 bases between them. The CDR3 nucleotides read TGTGCCAGCACCGGACTCACGGTGAACACTGAAGCTTTCTTT. Translating it yields CASTGLTVNTEAFF.

With respect to this clone: Other DNA sequences in this specimen translate into the identical CDR3. The chain couples TRBV6-6 to TRBJ1-2; 8 bases line up with TRBD1. With 6 bases clipped from V and 3 bases from J, the junction kept 3 bases outside the gene matches. Germline V gene lookup returns CDR1 MNHNY and CDR2 SVGAGI (reference sequence). This CDR3 contains 13 residues. The CDR3 region has the DNA TGTGCCAGCAGCCCGACAGGGGACTATGGCTACACCTTC. It yields the protein CASSPTGDYGYTF.

V gene TRBV5-1 combines with J gene TRBJ1-2; 8 bases are shared with TRBD1. The V gene end was trimmed by 4 bases and the J gene end by 5 bases; junction bases not matched to a gene: 7. This CDR3 spans 14 amino acids. Germline CDR1 SGHRS, CDR2 YFSETQ. CDR3 sequence: CASSQDRGVYGYTF. As DNA, the CDR3 is TGCGCCAGCAGCCAAGACAGGGGAGTGTATGGCTACACCTTC.

This clone showed up just a few times. The chain couples TRBV5-6 to TRBJ2-1; TRBD2 might be the D (6 bases). The V end lost 4 bases, the J end lost 10 bases, and 12 bases lay between the germline ends. Per germline, CDR1 SGHDT and CDR2 YYEEEE. The CDR3 contains 12 residues. CDR3 sequence (DNA): TGTGCCAGCAGCCGGGAGAGCGTAGAGCAGTTCTTC. Translation gives CASSRESVEQFF. The full variable domain, with the rest looked up from reference TRBV5-6 and TRBJ2-1, is DAGVTQSPTHLIKTRGQQVTLRCSPKSGHDTVSWYQQALGQGPQFIFQYYEEEERQRGNFPDRFSGHQFPNYSSELNVNALLLGDSALYLCASSRESVEQFFGPGTRLTVL.

The J gene is TRBJ2-1, the V gene TRBV19; TRBD2 aligns across 10 bases. CDR3 length: 15 amino acids. Germline-derived CDR1 and CDR2 are LNHDA and SQIVND (reference sequence). V lost 5 bases to trimming and J lost 4 bases; unmatched junction nucleotides: 5. The CDR3 region is CASSRTSGKYNEQFF. The CDR3 DNA reads as TGTGCCAGTAGTCGGACTAGCGGAAAATACAATGAGCAGTTCTTC. Supplemented by reference TRBV19 and TRBJ2-1, the full variable domain reads DGGITQSPKYLFRKEGQNVTLSCEQNLNHDAMYWYRQDPGQGLRLIYYSQIVNDFQKGDIAEGYSVSREKKESFPLTVTSAQKNPTAFYLCASSRTSGKYNEQFFGPGTRLTVL.

This clone came up a few times. This chain joins TRBV15 and TRBJ1-3; D ambiguous. Trimming cost V 1 base and J 6 bases, with 10 bases left between them. CDR1 LNHNV and CDR2 YYDKDF come from the germline V gene (reference sequence). The CDR3 has 14 amino acids. The CDR3 DNA reads as TGTGCCACCAGCAGAGGTGTCGCGCCAAACACCATATATTTT. As protein: CATSRGVAPNTIYF.

This rearrangement joins TRBV6-1 to TRBJ1-1; D is unresolved. With 2 bases removed from V and 1 base from J, the gap between germline ends came to 14 bases. CDR1 is MNHNS and CDR2 is SASEGT in the germline V gene. The CDR3 consists of 16 residues. CDR3 in amino acids: CASSENGFGWNTEAFF. The CDR3 DNA is TGTGCCAGCAGTGAAAACGGGTTCGGGTGGAACACTGAAGCTTTCTTT.

The chain links TRBV4-2 to TRBJ1-5, with a weak D call TRBD1 (5 bases). Germline CDR1 LGHNA, CDR2 YNFKEQ. V lost 1 base to trimming and J lost 0 bases, with 13 bases between them. The length of the CDR3 is 17 residues. The CDR3 sequence: CASSQGSRGYSNQPQHF. The CDR3 DNA reads TGTGCCAGCAGCCAAGGTTCTAGGGGATATAGCAATCAGCCCCAGCATTTT.

This clone was picked up a small number of times. The rearrangement joins TRBV2 to TRBJ1-6; tentative D call: TRBD1 (6 bases). Trimming took off 6 bases at V and 10 bases at J, with 13 bases between the two ends. Germline CDR1 is SNHLY and CDR2 is FYNNEI. CDR3 length: 13 residues. The CDR3 spells CASRTTGYSPLHF. CDR3 sequence (DNA): TGTGCCAGCAGGACTACAGGGTACTCACCCCTCCACTTT. The variable domain in full, completed from reference TRBV2 and TRBJ1-6, reads EPEVTQTPSHQVTQMGQEVILRCVPISNHLYFYWYRQILGQKVEFLVSFYNNEISEKSEIFDDQFSVERPDGSNFTLKIRSTKLEDSAMYFCASRTTGYSPLHFGNGTRLTVT.

The V and J genes are TRBV11-2 and TRBJ2-5; TRBD2 might be the D (6 bases). Germline V gene lookup returns CDR1 SGHAT and CDR2 FQNNGV. V shed 3 bases and J shed 3 bases, with 17 bases lying between them. CDR3 length: 16 amino acids. The CDR3 loop reads CASSFGGPYPEETQYF. DNA of the CDR3: TGTGCCAGCAGCTTCGGGGGACCATACCCGGAAGAGACCCAGTACTTC.

The chain carries TRBV4-1 and TRBJ2-5, with 12 bases identical to TRBD1. This CDR3 contains 14 residues. After removal of 4 bases from V and 4 bases from J, the junction contained 1 base not matched to a gene. CDR1 and CDR2 from the germline V gene are MGHRA and YSYEKL. CDR3 in amino acids: CASSRDRGLETQYF. The CDR3 DNA is TGCGCCAGCAGCCGGGACAGGGGGCTAGAGACCCAGTACTTC.

The chain carries TRBV10-3 and TRBJ1-1; D gene ambiguous. Per the germline V gene, CDR1 is ENHRY and CDR2 is SYGVKD. The ends were cut back, 4 bases at V and 5 bases at J, with 14 bases in the middle. CDR3 length equals 14 residues. DNA for the CDR3: TGTGCCATCAGTGCAGGCGGGTTTGGGACTGAAGCTTTCTTT. It is translated as CAISAGGFGTEAFF.

V is TRBV2 and J is TRBJ1-6; 9 bases are a match to TRBD1. J was trimmed by 6 bases and V by 6 bases; bases with no gene match: 9. This CDR3 is built from 16 residues. Germline V gives CDR1 SNHLY, CDR2 FYNNEI. Written as DNA, the CDR3 is TGTGCCAGCAGCCGGGACAGGGAATCAAGTAATTCACCCCTCCACTTT. Encoded protein: CASSRDRESSNSPLHF.

CDR3 protein: CASSERLAGFGYNEQFF. The CDR3 DNA sequence: TGTGCCAGCAGTGAACGACTAGCGGGATTTGGCTACAATGAGCAGTTCTTC. The chain recombines TRBV6-4 with TRBJ2-1; 11 positions agree with TRBD2. This CDR3 region has 17 residues. With V trimmed by 3 bases and J by 3 bases, 7 bases remained unmatched. CDR1 is MRHNA and CDR2 is SNTAGT in the germline V gene.

This clone was counted a few times. For the CDR3, the DNA is TGTGCCTGGAGTGTTACGGGGGGCAGTAGGTACGAGCAGTACTTC. Its translation is CAWSVTGGSRYEQYF. The chain joins TRBV30 to TRBJ2-7; D is possibly TRBD2 (7 bases). The ends were cut back, 0 bases at V and 4 bases at J, with 16 bases in the middle. The CDR3 runs 15 residues. CDR1 and CDR2 (germline): GTSNPN, SVGIG (reference sequence). The variable domain in full, with the rest retrieved from reference TRBV30 and TRBJ2-7, is SQTIHQWPATLVQPVGSPLSLECTVEGTSNPNLYWYRQAAGRGLQLLFYSVGIGQISSEVPQNLSASRPQDRQFILSSKKLLLSDSGFYLCAWSVTGGSRYEQYFGPGTRLTVT.

The J gene is TRBJ2-7, the V gene TRBV11-2; possibly TRBD1 for D (5 bases). Trimming took off 5 bases at V and 1 base at J, with 12 bases between the two ends. The length of the CDR3 is 14 residues. The germline CDR1 and CDR2 sequences are SGHAT and FQNNGV. Here the CDR3 reads CASSPLGPSYEQYF. The CDR3 DNA reads TGTGCCAGCAGCCCTCTGGGGCCGTCCTACGAGCAGTACTTC. Looking up the rest from reference TRBV11-2 and TRBJ2-7 gives the full variable domain: EAGVAQSPRYKIIEKRQSVAFWCNPISGHATLYWYQQILGQGPKLLIQFQNNGVVDDSQLPKDRFSAERLKGVDSTLKIQPAKLEDSAVYLCASSPLGPSYEQYFGPGTRLTVT.

This clone was seen just once. The chain employs TRBV16 and TRBJ1-2; the match to TRBD1 covers 7 bases. Germline V gene data show CDR1 as KGHSY and CDR2 as FQNENV. This CDR3 region has 15 residues. V lost 4 bases and J lost 8; bases outside the gene matches: 13. The DNA for the CDR3 is TGTGCCAGCAGCCGTCGGACCGGGACAGAAGGCGGCTACACCTTC. Translation gives CASSRRTGTEGGYTF.

This sequence joins TRBV9 and TRBJ1-1; D is perhaps TRBD1 (5 bases). V lost 0 bases and J lost 3, with 9 bases in between. Germline loops: CDR1 SGDLS, CDR2 YYNGEE. This CDR3 is 14 amino acids long. CDR3 residues: CASSVDGAYTEAFF. CDR3 sequence (DNA): TGTGCCAGCAGCGTAGACGGGGCTTACACTGAAGCTTTCTTT. The whole variable domain, filled in from reference TRBV9 and TRBJ1-1, reads DSGVTQTPKHLITATGQRVTLRCSPRSGDLSVYWYQQSLDQGLQFLIQYYNGEERAKGNILERFSAQQFPDLHSELNLSSLELGDSALYFCASSVDGAYTEAFFGQGTRLTVV.

This chain joins TRBV5-6 and TRBJ1-2, with no clear D. V gave up 4 bases and J gave up 8 bases, with 15 bases separating them. CDR1 and CDR2 from the germline V gene are SGHDT and YYEEEE. CDR3 size: 13 residues. CDR3 in DNA: TGTGCCAGCAGCCTAACGGAGGGAGGCGGCTACACCTTC. Its translation: CASSLTEGGGYTF.

This clone came up once. The chain's CDR3 is CASSLETHINEQFF. CDR3 in DNA: TGTGCCAGCAGTTTGGAGACTCATATCAATGAGCAGTTCTTC. This chain links TRBV28 with TRBJ2-1, with no clear D. Trimming took 3 bases from V and 6 from J, leaving 12 bases between them. There are 14 residues in the CDR3. Germline V gene sequence: CDR1 MDHEN, CDR2 SYDVKM.

The rearrangement joins TRBV6-6 to TRBJ1-2; D may be TRBD1 (5 bases). Per germline, CDR1 MNHNY and CDR2 SVGAGI (reference sequence). The CDR3 is 13 residues long. V shed 2 bases and J shed 8 bases, with 12 bases lying between them. CDR3 amino acids: CASSYGALEGYTF. DNA for the CDR3: TGTGCCAGCAGTTACGGGGCCTTGGAGGGCTACACCTTC.

This sequence joins TRBV5-4 and TRBJ1-2; TRBD1 might be the D (5 bases). Germline V gene sequence: CDR1 SGHNT, CDR2 YYREEE (reference sequence). V lost 1 base and J 4 bases, leaving 11 bases between the germline ends. The CDR3 runs to 14 residues. In DNA form, the CDR3 reads TGTGCCAGCAGCTTGTCGCAGGGAGGCTATGGCTACACCTTC. Protein: CASSLSQGGYGYTF.

This chain uses TRBV6-1 with TRBJ2-7; D not certain. The CDR3 contains 12 residues. CDR1 is MNHNS and CDR2 is SASEGT in the germline V gene. Trimming pared 7 bases from V and 3 bases from J, leaving 10 bases between. CDR3 in DNA: TGTGCCAGCACCTCGACCGTCTACGAGCAGTACTTC. Its translation: CASTSTVYEQYF.

On this clone itself: This sample includes further DNA sequences coding for the same CDR3. The V call is TRBV5-1, the J call TRBJ1-1, with D tentatively TRBD1 (5 bases). The CDR3 covers 14 residues. Germline CDR1 and CDR2: SGHRS and YFSETQ. V dropped 4 bases and J dropped 1 base, with 11 bases sitting between them. The DNA for the CDR3 is TGCGCCAGCAGCCCACGGACACCGAACACTGAAGCTTTCTTT. Protein product: CASSPRTPNTEAFF.